These 3 T cell receptor beta chains share one sample of origin, sequenced in a study of blood T cell repertoires in COVID-19 (dated by TCRdb to the early 2020s). To prepare the library, the immunoSEQ multiplex PCR assay was applied. Drawn from immuneACCESS, this table holds only the in-frame rearrangements with V and J called that TCRdb kept. Clones are partly lost; checked studies trace under half to an unresolved V gene and leave the rest unexplained. The sample data list nearly 90,000 clones, and approximately 88% of these were observed just once. The top ten constitute 0.47% of the sample. Sequencing was done on a sample of peripheral blood. The receptors stem from a man between 60 and 70 years old with acute or convalescent COVID-19.

This chain links TRBV6-1 with TRBJ1-2, with D tentatively TRBD1 (5 bases). In germline, CDR1 is MNHNS, CDR2 SASEGT. The CDR3 is 14 amino acids. The V gene lost 2 bases and the J gene lost 4 bases, with 11 bases spanning the gap. CDR3 amino acids: CASSERGAGYGYTF. In nucleotides, the CDR3 is TGTGCCAGCAGTGAAAGGGGTGCCGGCTATGGCTACACCTTC.

V and J are TRBV19 and TRBJ1-4, with 8 bases aligning to TRBD1. This CDR3 contains 12 residues. CDR1 is LNHDA, CDR2 SQIVND, per germline (reference sequence). J lost 8 bases, V lost 9 bases, and 5 bases had no gene match. In DNA, the CDR3 is TGTGCCAGCGCTAGGGACAGGGAAAAACTGTTTTTT. Protein sequence: CASARDREKLFF.

The chain uses TRBV5-1 and TRBJ1-2; D is perhaps TRBD1 (6 bases). Germline V gene sequence: CDR1 SGHRS, CDR2 YFSETQ. The V end was cut by 3 bases, the J end by 4 bases, with 13 bases between. This CDR3 is 14 amino acids long. CDR3 nucleotides: TGCGCCAGCAGCTCTCTAGGGACATCCTATGGCTACACCTTC. Its translation: CASSSLGTSYGYTF. The variable domain in full, with the rest retrieved from reference TRBV5-1 and TRBJ1-2, is KAGVTQTPRYLIKTRGQQVTLSCSPISGHRSVSWYQQTPGQGLQFLFEYFSETQRNKGNFPGRFSGRQFSNSRSEMNVSTLELGDSALYLCASSSLGTSYGYTFGSGTRLTVV.